This TCR beta chain is from a study of T-cell memory formation after mild COVID-19. Study-level points and caveats: The pre-infection memory compartment contained some responding clones, suggesting cross-reactive memory joined.

Per the germline V gene, CDR1 is MGHRA and CDR2 is YSYEKL. This CDR3 region has 14 residues. V gave up 1 base and J gave up 2 bases, with 7 bases separating them. TCRdb re-derived calls from the 5' RACE reads in MiXCR, one entry per CDR3 protein. This table holds approximately 230,000 distinct CDR3 sequences, 16% found once. For this clonotype: Its antigen is undetermined.

The chain combines TRBV4-1 with TRBJ2-3; no clear D. The receptor comes from a man aged 18 to 29 who had mild COVID-19 (a few samples of this study predate the infection). Cell type and time point are not known. The sequenced sample consisted of PBMCs or a T cell subset sorted from them (not recorded which). The CDR3 sequence: CASSQGGPTDTQYF. The CDR3 nucleotides read TGCGCCAGCAGCCAAGGCGGCCCCACAGATACGCAGTATTTT.